These T cell receptor beta chains were read from a single sample in a study of glioma-infiltrating T cells. TCRdb recomputed calls from the multiplex PCR reads with MiXCR, one row per CDR3 protein. Counted here are about 93,000 distinct CDR3 sequences, 40% occurring once; the ten biggest clones make up around two fifths. Sequenced input: glioma tissue, nonneoplastic brain tissue, or PBMCs (not recorded which). These receptor sequences come from a human donor with low-grade glioma or glioblastoma, undergoing nonglioma brain surgery, or in good health (not recorded which). Each CDR3 is given with its conserved first and last residue. D genes are given only for firm matches. Some rows mark clone size as missing; the rest say once, few, many or name a class of expanded clone.

>TRBV5-1|TRBJ2-7|14|TRBD1|-
CASSNRGQADEQYF
TGCGCCAGCAGTAACAGGGGACAAGCGGACGAGCAGTACTTC
>TRBV5-1|TRBJ2-2|14|-|-
CASSPTLGSGELFF
TGCGCCAGCAGTCCCACCCTGGGCTCCGGGGAGCTGTTTTTT
>TRBV4-2|TRBJ2-7|16|TRBD2|-
CASGQREGIRCYEQYF
TGTGCCAGCGGACAGCGGGAGGGAATCCGGTGCTACGAGCAGTACTTC
>TRBV6-1|TRBJ2-7|14|-|many
CASSQGFNSYEQYF
TGTGCCAGCAGTCAGGGCTTTAACTCCTACGAGCAGTACTTC
>TRBV2|TRBJ2-7|14|-|-
CASKSGVLSYKQYF
TGTGCCAGCAAATCAGGGGTCCTTTCCTACAAGCAGTACTTC
>TRBV6-5|TRBJ2-1|15|TRBD2|many
CASSYSSGGINEQFF
TGTGCCAGCAGTTACTCTAGCGGGGGGATCAATGAGCAGTTCTTC
>TRBV5-1|TRBJ1-3|15|-|many
CASSYGQISGNTIYF
TGCGCCAGCAGCTACGGACAAATCTCTGGAAACACCATATATTTT
>TRBV19|TRBJ2-4|13|TRBD1|many
CASSSRGLGIQYF
TGTGCCAGTAGTAGCAGGGGGCTTGGCATTCAGTACTTC
>TRBV5-1|TRBJ2-1|15|TRBD1|many
CASSTGQGLYNEQFF
TGCGCCAGCAGCACGGGACAGGGCCTATACAATGAGCAGTTCTTC
>TRBV6-4|TRBJ1-5|16|-|many
CASSEMTAYSNQPQHF
TGTGCCAGCAGTGAAATGACAGCCTATAGCAATCAGCCCCAGCATTTT
>TRBV20-1|TRBJ2-7|14|TRBD2|many
CSAMTGTSNVEQYF
TGCAGTGCTATGACCGGGACTAGTAATGTCGAGCAGTACTTC
>TRBV29-1|TRBJ1-1|12|-|-
CSVAATANEAFF
TGCAGCGTTGCGGCCACAGCAAATGAAGCTTTCTTT
>TRBV28|TRBJ1-2|11|-|many
CASSENYGYTF
TGTGCCAGCAGCGAAAACTATGGCTACACCTTC
>TRBV5-5|TRBJ2-7|16|TRBD2|few
CASSHGGTSGTYEQYF
TGTGCCAGCAGCCATGGGGGGACTAGCGGAACCTACGAGCAGTACTTC
>TRBV24-1|TRBJ2-7|13|-|many
CATSDTRGSEQYF
TGTGCCACCAGTGATACCCGGGGGTCCGAGCAGTACTTC
>TRBV27|TRBJ2-3|14|-|many
CASRAIPAADTQYF
TGTGCCAGCAGGGCGATACCGGCGGCAGATACGCAGTATTTT
>TRBV3-1|TRBJ2-1|17|-|many
CASSQDGFWGGANEQFF
TGTGCCAGCAGCCAAGATGGGTTTTGGGGGGGGGCGAATGAGCAGTTCTTC
>TRBV7-9|TRBJ2-1|13|-|many
CASRSGGVPEQFF
TGTGCCAGCAGATCCGGAGGGGTCCCTGAGCAGTTCTTC
>TRBV5-1|TRBJ2-6|16|-|once
CASSLDPESGANVLTF
TGCGCCAGCAGCTTGGATCCCGAATCTGGGGCCAACGTCCTGACTTTC
>TRBV20-1|TRBJ1-1|13|-|many
CSARRSGQAEAFF
TGCAGTGCTAGGCGATCGGGGCAAGCTGAAGCTTTCTTT
>TRBV6-1|TRBJ1-5|14|TRBD1|many
CASSPYRGDQPQHF
TGTGCCAGCAGTCCTTACAGGGGGGATCAGCCCCAGCATTTT
>TRBV3-1|TRBJ1-2|15|TRBD1|-
CASSAGPDRDYGYTF
TGTGCCAGCAGCGCCGGTCCGGACAGGGACTATGGCTACACCTTC
>TRBV5-4|TRBJ2-7|13|-|many
CASSWDVAYEQYF
TGTGCCAGCAGCTGGGACGTTGCCTACGAGCAGTACTTC
>TRBV29-1|TRBJ1-2|15|-|many
CSVEVLIDSGYGYTF
TGCAGCGTTGAAGTTCTCATAGACTCCGGGTATGGCTACACCTTC
>TRBV7-9|TRBJ2-7|13|-|-
CASSIDRNSPLYF
TGTGCCAGCAGCATAGACAGGAATTCACCCCTCTACTTC
>TRBV11-2|TRBJ1-1|13|-|-
CASTPYANTEAFF
TGTGCCAGCACCCCCTATGCGAACACTGAAGCTTTCTTT
>TRBV28|TRBJ2-7|16|-|-
CASSARETFEFREQYF
TGTGCCAGCAGTGCTAGAGAGACCTTTGAATTCCGCGAGCAGTACTTC
>TRBV20-1|TRBJ2-5|17|TRBD2|many
CSAERRALAGIQETQYF
TGCAGTGCTGAGAGGAGGGCACTAGCGGGGATTCAAGAGACCCAGTACTTC
>TRBV6-5|TRBJ2-3|13|-|-
CASSGASTGTQYF
TGTGCCAGCAGTGGGGCTAGCACAGGTACGCAGTACTTT
>TRBV6-1|TRBJ2-3|15|-|many
CASSPAKQSFYTQYF
TGTGCCAGTAGTCCGGCGAAGCAATCCTTTTATACGCAGTATTTT
>TRBV20-1|TRBJ2-2|16|TRBD1|many
CSADTRDRRVTGELFF
TGCAGTGCTGATACCCGGGACAGGAGAGTCACCGGGGAGCTGTTTTTT
>TRBV7-2|TRBJ1-5|14|TRBD1|-
CAGSPGTGGQPQHF
TGTGCCGGCAGCCCCGGGACAGGGGGCCAGCCCCAGCATTTT
>TRBV18|TRBJ2-5|12|-|many
CASSRQEETQYF
TGTGCCAGCTCACGACAGGAAGAGACCCAGTACTTC
>TRBV6-2/TRBV6-3|TRBJ2-2|13|-|many
CASLGQNTGELFF
TGTGCCAGCCTCGGGCAGAACACCGGGGAGCTGTTTTTT
>TRBV28|TRBJ2-2|13|-|many
CASSLTSVGELFF
TGTGCCAGCAGTTTAACGTCCGTCGGGGAGCTGTTTTTT
>TRBV6-1|TRBJ2-3|14|TRBD2|many
CASSSPGLGDTQYF
TGTGCCAGCAGTTCGCCGGGACTAGGTGATACGCAGTATTTT
>TRBV6-2/TRBV6-3|TRBJ2-3|13|-|many
CASRPPAADTQYF
TGTGCCAGCAGACCGCCAGCTGCAGATACGCAGTATTTT
>TRBV6-1|TRBJ2-3|16|TRBD2|-
CASRTGTSGRTDTQYF
TGTGCCAGCAGAACCGGGACTAGCGGGCGCACAGATACGCAGTATTTT
>TRBV5-8|TRBJ2-1|18|TRBD1|many
CASSLLVYGTDAYNEQFF
TGTGCCAGCAGCTTGCTTGTATATGGGACAGACGCCTACAATGAGCAGTTCTTC
>TRBV7-2|TRBJ1-5|15|-|-
CASSSRKRYKDTQHF
TGTGCCAGCAGCTCGAGGAAGAGGTACAAAGATACGCAGCATTTT
>TRBV6-1|TRBJ1-1|11|-|many
CASKAGPEAFF
TGTGCCAGCAAGGCCGGGCCTGAAGCTTTCTTT
>TRBV6-2/TRBV6-3|TRBJ2-1|13|TRBD2|-
CASHSGRNYEQFF
TGTGCCAGCCATAGCGGGAGGAACTATGAGCAGTTCTTC
>TRBV20-1|TRBJ2-1|13|-|many
CSARDQRYNEQFF
TGCAGTGCTAGAGACCAGCGGTACAATGAGCAGTTCTTC
>TRBV20-1|TRBJ2-3|13|-|many
CSAERTSTDTQYF
TGCAGTGCAGAACGGACTAGCACAGATACGCAGTATTTT
>TRBV19|TRBJ2-1|14|-|few
CASSTRVLANEQFF
TGTGCCAGTAGTACCAGGGTATTAGCGAATGAGCAGTTCTTC